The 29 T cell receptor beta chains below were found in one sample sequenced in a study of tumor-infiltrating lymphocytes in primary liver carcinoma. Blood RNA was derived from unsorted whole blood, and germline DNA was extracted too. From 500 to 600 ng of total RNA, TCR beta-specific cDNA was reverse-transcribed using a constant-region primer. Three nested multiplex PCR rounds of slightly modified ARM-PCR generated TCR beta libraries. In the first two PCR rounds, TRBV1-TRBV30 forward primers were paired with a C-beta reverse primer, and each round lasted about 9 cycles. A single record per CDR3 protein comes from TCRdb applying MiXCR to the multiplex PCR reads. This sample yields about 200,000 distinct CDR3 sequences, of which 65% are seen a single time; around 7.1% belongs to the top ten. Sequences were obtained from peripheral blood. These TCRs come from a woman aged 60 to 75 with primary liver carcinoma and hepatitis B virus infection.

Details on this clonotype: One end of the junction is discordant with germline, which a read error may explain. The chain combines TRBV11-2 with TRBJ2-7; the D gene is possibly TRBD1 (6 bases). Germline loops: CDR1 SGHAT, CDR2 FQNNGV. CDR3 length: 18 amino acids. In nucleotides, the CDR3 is TGTGCCAGCAGCTTAGAGAGAGGGGGACCGGGACGGACTTACGACCAGTACTTC. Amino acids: CASSLERGGPGRTYDQYF.

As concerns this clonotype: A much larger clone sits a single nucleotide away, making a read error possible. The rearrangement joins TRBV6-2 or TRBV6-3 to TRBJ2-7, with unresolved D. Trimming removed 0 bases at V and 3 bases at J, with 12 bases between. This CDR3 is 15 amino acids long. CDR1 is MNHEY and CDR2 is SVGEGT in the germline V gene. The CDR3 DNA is TGTGCCAGCAGTTACTCTCGGAGTATCGTCTACGAGCAGTACTTC. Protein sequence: CASSYSRSIVYEQYF.

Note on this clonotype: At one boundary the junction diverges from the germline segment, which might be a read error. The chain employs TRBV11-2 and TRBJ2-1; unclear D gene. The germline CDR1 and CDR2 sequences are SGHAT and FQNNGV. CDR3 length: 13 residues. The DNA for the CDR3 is TGTTCCAGCAGCACGACCCGACTCCGTGAGCACTTCTTC. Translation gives CSSSTTRLREHFF.

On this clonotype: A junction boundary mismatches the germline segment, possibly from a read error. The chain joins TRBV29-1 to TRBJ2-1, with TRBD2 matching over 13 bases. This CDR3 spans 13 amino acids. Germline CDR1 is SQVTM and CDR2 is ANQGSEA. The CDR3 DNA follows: TGCATTATAGGGACTAGCGGGATGGATGAACAGTTCTTC. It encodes CIIGTSGMDEQFF.

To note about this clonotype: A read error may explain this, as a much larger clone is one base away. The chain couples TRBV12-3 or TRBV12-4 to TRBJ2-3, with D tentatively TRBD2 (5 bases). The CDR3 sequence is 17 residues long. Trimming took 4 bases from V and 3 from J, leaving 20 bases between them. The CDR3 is CASSYPLKRVKTDTQYF. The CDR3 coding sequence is TGTGCCAGCAGTTACCCCCTGAAGAGGGTGAAAACAGATACGCAGTATTTT.

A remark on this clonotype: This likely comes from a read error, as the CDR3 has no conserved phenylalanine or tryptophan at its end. In nucleotides, the CDR3 is TGTGCCAGCAGCTTAAGATGGAGGCGAGGCACCGGGGAGCTGTTTCTT. Translated: CASSLRWRRGTGELFL. The rearrangement joins TRBV11-2 to TRBJ2-2; the D gene is possibly TRBD2 (5 bases). CDR1 SGHAT and CDR2 FQNNGV come from the germline V gene. V shed 2 bases and J shed 4 bases, with 14 bases lying between them. This CDR3 has 16 amino acids.

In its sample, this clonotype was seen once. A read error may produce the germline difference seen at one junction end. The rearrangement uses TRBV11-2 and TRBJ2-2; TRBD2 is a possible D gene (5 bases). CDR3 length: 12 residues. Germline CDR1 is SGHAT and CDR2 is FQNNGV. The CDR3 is CASTDVAGELLF. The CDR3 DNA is TGTGCCAGCACCGACGTAGCCGGGGAGTTGTTATTT.

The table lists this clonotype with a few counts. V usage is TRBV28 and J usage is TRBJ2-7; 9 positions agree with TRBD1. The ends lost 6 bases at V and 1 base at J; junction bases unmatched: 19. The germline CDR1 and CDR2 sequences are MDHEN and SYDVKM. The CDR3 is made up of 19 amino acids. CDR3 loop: CASSPSGQGGQMRSYEQYF. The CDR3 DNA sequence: TGTGCCAGCAGCCCCTCGGGACAGGGTGGGCAGATGAGGTCCTACGAGCAGTACTTC.

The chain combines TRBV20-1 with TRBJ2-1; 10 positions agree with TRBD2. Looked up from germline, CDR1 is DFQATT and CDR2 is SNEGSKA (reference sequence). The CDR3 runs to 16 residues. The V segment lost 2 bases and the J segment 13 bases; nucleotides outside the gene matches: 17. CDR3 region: CSARWAGTSADSEQFF. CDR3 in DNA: TGCAGTGCTAGATGGGCCGGGACTAGCGCCGACAGCGAACAGTTCTTC.

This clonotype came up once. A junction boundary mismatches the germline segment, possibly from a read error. CDR3 bases: TGTGCCACCAGCTTAGGGGGAATCAATCAGCCCCAGCATTTT. Its protein is CATSLGGINQPQHF. V gene TRBV7-9 combines with J gene TRBJ1-5; D is possibly TRBD1 (6 bases). Germline lookup yields CDR1 SEHNR and CDR2 FQNEAQ (reference sequence). The CDR3 runs 14 residues.

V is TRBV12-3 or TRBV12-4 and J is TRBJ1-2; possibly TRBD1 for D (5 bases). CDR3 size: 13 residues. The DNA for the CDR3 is TGTATGACCTCGAGGGACTCCAACTATGACTATACCTTC. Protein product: CMTSRDSNYDYTF.

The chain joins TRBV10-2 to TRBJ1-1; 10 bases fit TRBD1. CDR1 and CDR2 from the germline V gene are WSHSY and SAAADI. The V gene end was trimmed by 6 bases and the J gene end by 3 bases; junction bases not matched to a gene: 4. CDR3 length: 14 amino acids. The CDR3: CASSRQGADTEAFF. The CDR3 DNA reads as TGCGCCAGCAGCCGACAGGGGGCGGACACTGAAGCTTTCTTT.

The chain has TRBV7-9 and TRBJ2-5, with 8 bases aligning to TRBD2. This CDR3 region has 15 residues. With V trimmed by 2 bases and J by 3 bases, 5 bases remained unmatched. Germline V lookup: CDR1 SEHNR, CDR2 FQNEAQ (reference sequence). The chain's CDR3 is CASSLNFGREETQYF. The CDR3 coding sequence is TGTGCCAGCAGCTTAAACTTCGGGAGGGAAGAGACCCAGTACTTC. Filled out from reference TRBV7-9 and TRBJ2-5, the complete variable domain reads DTGVSQNPRHKITKRGQNVTFRCDPISEHNRLYWYRQTLGQGPEFLTYFQNEAQLEKSRLLSDRFSAERPKGSFSTLEIQRTEQGDSAMYLCASSLNFGREETQYFGPGTRLLVL.

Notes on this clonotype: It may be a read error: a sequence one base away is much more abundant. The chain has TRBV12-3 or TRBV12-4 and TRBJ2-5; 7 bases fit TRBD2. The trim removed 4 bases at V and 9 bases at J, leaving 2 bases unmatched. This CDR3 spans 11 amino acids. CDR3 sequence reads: CASSSREAQYF. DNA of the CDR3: TGTGCCAGCAGTTCCCGGGAGGCCCAGTACTTC.

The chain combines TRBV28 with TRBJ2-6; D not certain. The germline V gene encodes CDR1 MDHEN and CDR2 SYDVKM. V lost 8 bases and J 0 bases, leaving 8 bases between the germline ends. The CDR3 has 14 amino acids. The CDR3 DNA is TGTGCCAGCGGAGAGCCCTCTGGGGCCAACGTCCTGACTTTC. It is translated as CASGEPSGANVLTF.

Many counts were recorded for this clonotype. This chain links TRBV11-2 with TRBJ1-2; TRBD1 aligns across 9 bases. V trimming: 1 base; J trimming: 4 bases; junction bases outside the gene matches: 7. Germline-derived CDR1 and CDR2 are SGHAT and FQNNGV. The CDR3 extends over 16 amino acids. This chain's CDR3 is CASSLGETGGAYGYTF. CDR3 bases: TGTGCCAGCAGCTTAGGGGAGACAGGGGGTGCCTATGGCTACACCTTC.

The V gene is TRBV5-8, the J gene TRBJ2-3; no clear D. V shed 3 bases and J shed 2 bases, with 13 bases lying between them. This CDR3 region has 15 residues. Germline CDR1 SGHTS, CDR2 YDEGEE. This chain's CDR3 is CASSSGRLPTDTQYF. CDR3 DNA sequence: TGTGCCAGCAGCTCAGGACGGTTACCCACAGATACGCAGTATTTT.

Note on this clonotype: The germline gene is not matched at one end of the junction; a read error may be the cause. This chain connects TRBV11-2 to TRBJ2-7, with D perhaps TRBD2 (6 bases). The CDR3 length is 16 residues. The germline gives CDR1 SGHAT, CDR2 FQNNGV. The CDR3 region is CASSPRLAVHSHEQYF. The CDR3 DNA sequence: TGTGCTAGCAGCCCAAGGTTAGCGGTTCACTCCCACGAGCAGTACTTC.

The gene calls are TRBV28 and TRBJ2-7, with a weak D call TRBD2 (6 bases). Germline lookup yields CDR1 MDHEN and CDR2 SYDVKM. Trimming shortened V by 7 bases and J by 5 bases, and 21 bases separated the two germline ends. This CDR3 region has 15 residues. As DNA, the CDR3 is TGTGCCAGCAACCCCCTTCGGGGGACGGTCCACGAGCAGTACTTC. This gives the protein CASNPLRGTVHEQYF.

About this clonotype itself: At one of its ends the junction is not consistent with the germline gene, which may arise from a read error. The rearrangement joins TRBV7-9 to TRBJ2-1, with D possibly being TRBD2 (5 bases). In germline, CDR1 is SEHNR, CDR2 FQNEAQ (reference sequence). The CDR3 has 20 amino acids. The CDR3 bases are TGTGTCAGCAGCTTAGCGCTAAGCTACCTAACGGGAAGGTCCTACATTGAGCAGTTCTTC. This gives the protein CVSSLALSYLTGRSYIEQFF.

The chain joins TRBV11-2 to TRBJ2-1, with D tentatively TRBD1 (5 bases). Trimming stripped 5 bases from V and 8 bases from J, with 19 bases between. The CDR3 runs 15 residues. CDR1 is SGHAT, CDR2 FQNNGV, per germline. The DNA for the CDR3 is TGTGCCAGCAGCGTTACAAGGGGCGCTTACGATGAGCAGTTCTTC. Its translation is CASSVTRGAYDEQFF.

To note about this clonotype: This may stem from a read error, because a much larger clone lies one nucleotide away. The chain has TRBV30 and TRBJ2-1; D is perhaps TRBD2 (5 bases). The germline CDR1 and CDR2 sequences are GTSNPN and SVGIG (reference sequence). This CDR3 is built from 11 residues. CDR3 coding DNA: TGTGCCTGGAGCCGGGGAAATGAGCAGTCCTTC. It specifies CAWSRGNEQSF.

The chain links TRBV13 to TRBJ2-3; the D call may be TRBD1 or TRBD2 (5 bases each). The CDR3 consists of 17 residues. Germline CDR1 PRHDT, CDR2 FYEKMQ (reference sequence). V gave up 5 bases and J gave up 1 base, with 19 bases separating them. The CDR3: CASSAERDATGTDTQYF. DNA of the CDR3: TGTGCCAGCAGCGCCGAACGGGACGCTACTGGCACAGATACGCAGTATTTT.

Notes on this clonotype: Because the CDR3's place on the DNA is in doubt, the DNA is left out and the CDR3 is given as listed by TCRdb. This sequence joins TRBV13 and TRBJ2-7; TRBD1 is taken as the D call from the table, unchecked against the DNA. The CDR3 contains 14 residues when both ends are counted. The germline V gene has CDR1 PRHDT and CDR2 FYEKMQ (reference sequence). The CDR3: CASSVGTGIYEQCF.

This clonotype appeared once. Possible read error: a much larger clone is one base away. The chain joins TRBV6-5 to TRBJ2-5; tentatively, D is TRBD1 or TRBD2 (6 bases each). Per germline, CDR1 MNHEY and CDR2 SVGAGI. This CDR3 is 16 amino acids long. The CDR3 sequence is CVSSYPRGHPQETQYF. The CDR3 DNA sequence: TGTGTCAGCAGTTACCCTCGGGGGCACCCCCAAGAGACCCAGTACTTC.

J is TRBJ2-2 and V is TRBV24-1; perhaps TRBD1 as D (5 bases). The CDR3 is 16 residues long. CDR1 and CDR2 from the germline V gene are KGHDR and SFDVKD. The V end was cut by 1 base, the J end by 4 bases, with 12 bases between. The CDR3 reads CATSDFGQSSTGELFF. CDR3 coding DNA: TGTGCCACCAGTGATTTCGGACAATCGAGCACCGGGGAGCTGTTTTTT.

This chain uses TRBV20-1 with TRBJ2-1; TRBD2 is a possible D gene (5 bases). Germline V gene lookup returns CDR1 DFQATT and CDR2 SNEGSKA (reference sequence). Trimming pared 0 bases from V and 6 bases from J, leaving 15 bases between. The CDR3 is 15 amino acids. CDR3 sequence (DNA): TGCAGTGCTAGAGAAATTCGACTAACGACCAATGAGCAGTTCTTC. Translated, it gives CSAREIRLTTNEQFF.

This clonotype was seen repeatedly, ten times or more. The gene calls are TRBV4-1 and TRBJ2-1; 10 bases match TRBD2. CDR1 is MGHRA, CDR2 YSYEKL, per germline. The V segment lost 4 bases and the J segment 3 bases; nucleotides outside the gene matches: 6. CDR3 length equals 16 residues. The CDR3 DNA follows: TGCGCCAGCAGCCCCAGTCTAGCGGGAGACTACAATGAGCAGTTCTTC. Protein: CASSPSLAGDYNEQFF.

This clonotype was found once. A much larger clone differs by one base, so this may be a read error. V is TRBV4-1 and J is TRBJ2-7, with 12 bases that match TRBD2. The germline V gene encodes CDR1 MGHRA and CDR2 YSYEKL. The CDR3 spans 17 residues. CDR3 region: CAGSQARLAGVGYEQYF. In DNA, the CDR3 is TGCGCCGGCAGCCAAGCGAGACTAGCGGGAGTAGGCTACGAGCAGTACTTC.